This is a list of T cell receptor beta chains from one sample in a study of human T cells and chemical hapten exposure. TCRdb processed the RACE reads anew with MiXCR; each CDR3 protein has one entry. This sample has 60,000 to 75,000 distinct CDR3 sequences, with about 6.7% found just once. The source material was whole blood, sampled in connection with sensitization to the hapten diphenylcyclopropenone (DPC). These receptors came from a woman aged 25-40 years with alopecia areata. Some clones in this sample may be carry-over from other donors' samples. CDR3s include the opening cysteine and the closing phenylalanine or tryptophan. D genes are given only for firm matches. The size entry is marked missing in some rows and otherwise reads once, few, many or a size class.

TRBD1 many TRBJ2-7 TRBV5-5 TGTGCCAGCAGCTCCGGACAGGTGTACGTCTACGAGCAGTACTTC CASSSGQVYVYEQYF
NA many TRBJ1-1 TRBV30 TGTGCCTGGAACTTTAACACTGAAGCTTTCTTT CAWNFNTEAFF
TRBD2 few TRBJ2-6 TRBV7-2 TGTGCCAGCAGCTTAACGGTCGGGGCTAGCGGGGGCCACTCTGGGGCCAACGTCCTGACTTTC CASSLTVGASGGHSGANVLTF
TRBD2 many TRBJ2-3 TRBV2 TGTGCCAGCAGTGTTAGCGGGGGGGCCACAGATACGCAGTATTTT CASSVSGGATDTQYF
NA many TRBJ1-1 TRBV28 TGTGCCAGCAGTTGGATGGGGGGGCCCCGGGGTGAGACTGAAGCTTTCTTT CASSWMGGPRGETEAFF
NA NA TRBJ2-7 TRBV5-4 TGTGCCAGCAGCCCTACTAGCAGTAACTACGAGCAGTACTTC CASSPTSSNYEQYF
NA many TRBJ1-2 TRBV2 TGTGCCAGCAGGGATACTGTCAGGACCCCCTATGGCTACACCTTC CASRDTVRTPYGYTF
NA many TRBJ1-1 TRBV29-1 TGCAGCGGACAGGTCCAGAACACTGAAGCTTTCTTT CSGQVQNTEAFF
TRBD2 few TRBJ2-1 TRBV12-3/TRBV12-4 TGTGCCAGCAGTTTAAGTCGGGCACTTCTGGGCGGGGGAGAGTTCTTC CASSLSRALLGGGEFF
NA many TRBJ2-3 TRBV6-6 TGTGCCAGCAGTTACTCGGGACCGCGGGCTGATACGCAGTATTTT CASSYSGPRADTQYF
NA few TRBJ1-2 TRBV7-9 TGTGCCAGCAGCCCCCTCATATCGGGGCAGAATAACTATGGCTACACCTTC CASSPLISGQNNYGYTF
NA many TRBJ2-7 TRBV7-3 TGTGCCAGCTCCCCAGTGGGGGTCTCCGAGCAGTACTTC CASSPVGVSEQYF
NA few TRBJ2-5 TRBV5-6 TGTGCCAGCAGCTTCAGTTACTCTAGCGCACAAGAGACCCAGTACTTC CASSFSYSSAQETQYF
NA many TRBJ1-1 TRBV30 TGTGCCTGGAGTGAGGGGATGAACACTGAAGCTTTCTTT CAWSEGMNTEAFF
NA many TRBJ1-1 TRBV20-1 TGCAGTGTATGGGGGGGAGGAGCTGAAGCTTTCTTT CSVWGGGAEAFF
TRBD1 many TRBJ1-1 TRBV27 TGTGCCAGCAGTTCCCGGGACAGGGCGAATCCTAACACTGAAGCTTTCTTT CASSSRDRANPNTEAFF
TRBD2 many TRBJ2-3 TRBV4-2 TGTGCCAGCAGCCAAGATAGGAGTGGCGGGGGGGCTGAAGATACGCAGTATTTT CASSQDRSGGGAEDTQYF
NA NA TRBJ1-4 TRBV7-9 TGTGCCAGCAGCTCCGGGATTTATGAAAAACTGTTTTTT CASSSGIYEKLFF
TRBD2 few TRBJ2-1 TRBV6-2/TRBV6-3 TGTGCCAGCAGTGATCTCCCTTTAGCGGGGGGGCGCGATGAGCAGTTCTTC CASSDLPLAGGRDEQFF
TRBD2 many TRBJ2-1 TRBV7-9 TGTGCCAGCGCCATAGCGGGGGCCGACAATGAGCAGTTCTTC CASAIAGADNEQFF
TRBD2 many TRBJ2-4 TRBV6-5 TGTGCCAGCAGTTACTCGAGGGAGGGGTCCAAAAACATTCAGTACTTC CASSYSREGSKNIQYF
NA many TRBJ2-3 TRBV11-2 TGTGCCAGCCGACCTGTTTTGGGCGGGGAAAGCACAGATACGCAGTATTTT CASRPVLGGESTDTQYF
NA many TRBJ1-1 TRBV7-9 TGTGCCAGCAGCCCGTTTTTTGATCAGGGAGAAGCTTTCTTT CASSPFFDQGEAFF
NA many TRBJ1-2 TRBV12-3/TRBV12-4 TGTGCCAGCAGTGCCCTTGGAGTCACCTATGGCTACACCTTC CASSALGVTYGYTF
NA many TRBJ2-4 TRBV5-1 TGCGCCAGCAGCTTGGGCGGGGCGGAAAACATTCAGTACTTC CASSLGGAENIQYF
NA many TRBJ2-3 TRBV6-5 TGTGCCAGCAGTTACGGGCCGGGGGACTCAGCCACAGATACGCAGTATTTT CASSYGPGDSATDTQYF
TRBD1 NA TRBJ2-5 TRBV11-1 TGTGCCAGCAGCTCCGGGGACAGGGCACAAGAGACCCAGTACTTC CASSSGDRAQETQYF
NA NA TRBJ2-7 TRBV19 TGTGCCAGTATAAGGGGCAGGCACCCCGTTTACGAGCAGTACTTC CASIRGRHPVYEQYF
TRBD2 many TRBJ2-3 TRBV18 TGTGCCAGCTCCCCTAGCGGGGGGACGACAGATACGCAGTATTTT CASSPSGGTTDTQYF
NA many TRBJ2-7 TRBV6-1 TGTGCCAGCAGTGAAGGACAGGACGCTGGTGAGCAGTACTTC CASSEGQDAGEQYF
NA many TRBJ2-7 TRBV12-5 TGTGCTAGTGGTGCCGGGACCCCCTCGGGGCAGTACTTC CASGAGTPSGQYF
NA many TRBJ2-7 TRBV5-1 TGCGCCAGCAGTCGATCCCCGGGTGCCGAGCAGTACTTC CASSRSPGAEQYF
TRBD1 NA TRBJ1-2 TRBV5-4 TGTGCCAGCAGCTTGGAGTGGTATAAGGACAGGGTTAACTATGGCTACACCTTC CASSLEWYKDRVNYGYTF
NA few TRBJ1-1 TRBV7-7 TGTGCTAGCAGTCCAACAGTGGGCACTGAAGCTTTCTTT CASSPTVGTEAFF
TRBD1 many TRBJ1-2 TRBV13 TGTGCCAGCAGCCTATACAGGGGATTCTATGGCTACACCTTC CASSLYRGFYGYTF
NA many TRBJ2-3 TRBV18 TGTGCCAGCTCACCACCTTGGTCCCGGACAGCGGTCACAGATACGCAGTATTTT CASSPPWSRTAVTDTQYF
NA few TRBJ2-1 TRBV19 TGTGCCAGTAGTATCCTTTGGGCAGCCCTTCCGTCCTACAATGAGCAGTTCTTC CASSILWAALPSYNEQFF